These 24 T cell receptor beta chains originate from one sample sequenced in a study of cytomegalovirus exposure and HLA in healthy donors. Vbeta (60) and Jbeta (13) primers were used in the PCR. The table came from immunoSEQ multiplex PCR; TCRdb's copy has only in-frame clones and leaves some out. The data contain 100,000 to 150,000 clones, about 70% of them singletons. Sequencing was carried out using PBMCs. These receptors all stem from a woman in her thirties or forties in good health and CMV-seronegative.

This clone came up a few times. The V and J genes are TRBV5-6 and TRBJ1-1, with D uncertain. This CDR3 comprises 12 residues. CDR1 SGHDT and CDR2 YYEEEE come from the germline V gene. V was pared by 4 bases and J by 4 bases, with 8 bases between. CDR3 sequence (DNA): TGTGCCAGCAGCCGCAGACTCACTGAAGCTTTCTTT. This translates into CASSRRLTEAFF.

Only a few counts were recorded for this clone. The chain couples TRBV5-1 to TRBJ1-1, with D possibly matching TRBD1 (5 bases). From germline, CDR1 is SGHRS and CDR2 YFSETQ. The V gene lost 4 bases and the J gene lost 2 bases, with 12 bases spanning the gap. The CDR3 covers 14 residues. In DNA form, the CDR3 reads TGCGCCAGCAGCGTGGACACGCTTAACACTGAAGCTTTCTTT. Residues: CASSVDTLNTEAFF.

This sequence joins TRBV29-1 and TRBJ2-2; D call uncertain. This CDR3 spans 13 amino acids. With 3 bases removed from V and 1 base from J, the gap between germline ends came to 6 bases. Germline V gene data show CDR1 as SQVTM and CDR2 as ANQGSEA. CDR3 coding DNA: TGCAGCGTTGATGGCCGGAACACCGGGGAGCTGTTTTTT. Its protein is CSVDGRNTGELFF.

This chain uses TRBV18 with TRBJ1-4; TRBD1 agrees at 9 bases. Germline V gene lookup returns CDR1 KGHSH and CDR2 LQKENI. V shed 3 bases, J shed 8 bases, and the junction held 7 bases outside the gene matches. CDR3 length: 15 amino acids. CDR3 in amino acids: CASSPVTGGAEKLFF. The CDR3 DNA follows: TGTGCCAGCTCACCCGTAACAGGGGGCGCGGAAAAACTGTTTTTT.

This clone occurred once. The V gene is TRBV7-3, the J gene TRBJ2-1; D might be TRBD1 (6 bases). Germline lookup yields CDR1 SGHTA and CDR2 FQGTGA. Trimming cost V 6 bases and J 12 bases, with 12 bases left between them. The CDR3 loop spans 11 amino acids. CDR3 protein: CASSQGGRQFF. The DNA of the CDR3 is TGTGCCAGCAGTCAAGGGGGACGGCAGTTCTTC.

The CDR3 bases are TGTGCCACCAGCAGGCAGGGGGCCAATCAGCCCCAGCATTTT. This translates into CATSRQGANQPQHF. This chain joins TRBV15 and TRBJ1-5; the match to TRBD1 covers 8 bases. After removal of 3 bases from V and 3 bases from J, the junction contained 1 base not matched to a gene. From germline, CDR1 is LNHNV and CDR2 YYDKDF (reference sequence). This CDR3 region has 14 residues.

In this sample, this clone turned up a few times. The gene calls are TRBV7-2 and TRBJ1-6, with 7 bases aligning to TRBD1. CDR3 length equals 16 residues. V trimming: 2 bases; J trimming: 9 bases; junction bases outside the gene matches: 10. The V gene's germline CDR1 is SGHTA and CDR2 FQGNSA. CDR3 loop: CASSLLQGPESSPLHF. The CDR3 coding sequence is TGTGCCAGCAGCTTACTACAGGGGCCAGAGAGTTCACCCCTCCACTTT.

The genes are TRBV27 and TRBJ2-1; tentatively, D is TRBD1 (7 bases). This CDR3 is built from 14 residues. Germline CDR1 is MNHEY and CDR2 is SMNVEV (reference sequence). V was shortened by 5 bases and J by 7 bases, with 15 bases between the two germline ends. CDR3 amino acids: CASSVRGAGNEQFF. The CDR3 nucleotides are TGTGCCAGCAGTGTCAGGGGGGCGGGGAATGAGCAGTTCTTC.

This chain connects TRBV27 to TRBJ1-1; D is possibly TRBD1 (5 bases). Deletions cut 6 bases from V and 3 bases from J, with 14 bases between. The CDR3 is 14 residues long. The germline V gene encodes CDR1 MNHEY and CDR2 SMNVEV (reference sequence). The CDR3 protein is CASRWGRGDTEAFF. The CDR3 bases are TGTGCCAGCAGATGGGGTCGGGGGGACACTGAAGCTTTCTTT.

The count of this clone is one. V is TRBV11-1 and J is TRBJ2-5, with 9 bases that match TRBD2. Germline CDR1 is SGHAT and CDR2 is FQDESV (reference sequence). The CDR3 covers 15 residues. Trimming cost V 5 bases and J 1 base; bases outside gene matches: 5. The CDR3 DNA reads as TGTGCCAGCAGCGTAAGCGGGGGGTCCCAAGAGACCCAGTACTTC. This translates into CASSVSGGSQETQYF.

This rearrangement joins TRBV19 to TRBJ1-1; 9 bases line up with TRBD1. The CDR3 has 14 amino acids. Germline loops: CDR1 LNHDA, CDR2 SQIVND (reference sequence). The V segment lost 1 base and the J segment 6 bases; nucleotides outside the gene matches: 3. Here the CDR3 DNA reads TGTGCCAGTAGTATAGGGGACAGGGCGGCTGAAGCTTTCTTT. Its protein is CASSIGDRAAEAFF.

The rearrangement joins TRBV9 to TRBJ1-3; 7 bases fit TRBD1. After removal of 4 bases from V and 4 bases from J, the junction contained 8 bases not matched to a gene. The CDR3 loop spans 15 amino acids. Germline CDR1 reads SGDLS; CDR2 reads YYNGEE. The CDR3, as DNA: TGTGCCAGCAGCATCCAGGGGGGAGAAGGAAACACCATATATTTT. Translated, it gives CASSIQGGEGNTIYF.

In this sample, this clone turned up a few times. This sequence joins TRBV5-1 and TRBJ1-3; 8 bases match TRBD1. Germline lookup yields CDR1 SGHRS and CDR2 YFSETQ. V was clipped by 3 bases and J by 8 bases; unmatched bases: 4. This CDR3 is built from 13 residues. This CDR3 is CASSSGQGYTIYF. CDR3 bases: TGCGCCAGCAGCTCCGGACAGGGATACACCATATATTTT.

The gene calls are TRBV6-1 and TRBJ2-5, with D tentatively TRBD2 (7 bases). This CDR3 has 15 amino acids. CDR1 is MNHNS and CDR2 is SASEGT in the germline V gene. The ends were cut back, 11 bases at V and 9 bases at J, with 28 bases in the middle. The CDR3 DNA reads TGTGCCGGGCTCCTTTGGGGAGGGGGTTATCAGGCCCAGTACTTC. It is translated as CAGLLWGGGYQAQYF.

This clone appeared a single time. This rearrangement joins TRBV6-5 to TRBJ2-7; 9 nucleotides match TRBD1. V was clipped by 5 bases and J by 2 bases; unmatched bases: 4. CDR3 length: 14 amino acids. CDR1 is MNHEY and CDR2 is SVGAGI in the germline V gene. The CDR3: CASSRTGATYEQYF. The CDR3 bases are TGTGCCAGCAGTAGGACAGGGGCTACCTACGAGCAGTACTTC.

CDR3 sequence: CASSGRGPGEAFF. DNA of the CDR3: TGCGCCAGCAGTGGCCGAGGGCCCGGTGAAGCTTTCTTT. The genes are TRBV10-1 and TRBJ1-1; D not certain. This CDR3 comprises 13 residues. V lost 4 bases and J 7 bases, leaving 13 bases between the germline ends. The germline gives CDR1 WNHNN, CDR2 SYGVQD (reference sequence).

The chain employs TRBV30 and TRBJ1-2, with D uncertain. CDR3 length equals 12 residues. Germline loops: CDR1 GTSNPN, CDR2 SVGIG (reference sequence). V lost 2 bases to trimming and J lost 4 bases, with 8 bases between them. CDR3 sequence (DNA): TGTGCCTGGAGTAGTGAGATCTATGGCTACACCTTC. Protein product: CAWSSEIYGYTF.

The chain has TRBV6-6 and TRBJ1-6; 9 bases are shared with TRBD1. V was clipped by 5 bases and J by 10 bases; unmatched bases: 9. CDR3 size: 15 residues. Germline loops: CDR1 MNHNY, CDR2 SVGAGI (reference sequence). CDR3 nucleotide sequence: TGTGCCAGCAGTACTGGGACAGGGAGGAACTCACCCCTCCACTTT. Translated: CASSTGTGRNSPLHF.

This clone was detected ten times or more. J is TRBJ1-2 and V is TRBV4-2; D perhaps matches TRBD1 (5 bases). V dropped 1 base and J dropped 7 bases, with 13 bases sitting between them. The germline V gene encodes CDR1 LGHNA and CDR2 YNFKEQ. The CDR3 runs 14 residues. Here the CDR3 reads CASSQAGGASGYTF. CDR3 nucleotide sequence: TGTGCCAGCAGCCAAGCAGGAGGGGCATCTGGCTACACCTTC.

This chain connects TRBV19 to TRBJ2-7, with a weak D call TRBD1 (7 bases). V lost 0 bases, J lost 9 bases, and 21 bases lay in between. The germline CDR1 and CDR2 sequences are LNHDA and SQIVND (reference sequence). The CDR3 has 16 amino acids. The CDR3 nucleotides are TGTGCCAGTAGTATAGATCTAGGCGGGACAGTCAACCGGCAGTACTTC. Translation: CASSIDLGGTVNRQYF. Together with reference TRBV19 and TRBJ2-7, the CDR3 gives the full variable domain: DGGITQSPKYLFRKEGQNVTLSCEQNLNHDAMYWYRQDPGQGLRLIYYSQIVNDFQKGDIAEGYSVSREKKESFPLTVTSAQKNPTAFYLCASSIDLGGTVNRQYFGPGTRLTVT.

The chain links TRBV5-6 to TRBJ2-2, with 9 bases fitting TRBD2. The V gene end was trimmed by 1 base and the J gene end by 5 bases; junction bases not matched to a gene: 9. Germline CDR1 SGHDT, CDR2 YYEEEE. The CDR3 has 17 residues. In DNA form, the CDR3 reads TGTGCCAGCAGCTTGCTCGGCGGGGGGGCAGGAACCGGGGAGCTGTTTTTT. This gives the protein CASSLLGGGAGTGELFF.

The genes are TRBV18 and TRBJ1-1; the D gene is possibly TRBD1 (5 bases). This CDR3 has 15 residues. In germline, CDR1 is KGHSH, CDR2 LQKENI. V lost 3 bases, J lost 3 bases, and 14 bases lay in between. This CDR3 reads CASSPGLGGDTEAFF. The CDR3 DNA follows: TGTGCCAGCTCACCGGGATTGGGAGGGGACACTGAAGCTTTCTTT.

The rearrangement uses TRBV19 and TRBJ2-3; no clear D. Germline CDR1 LNHDA, CDR2 SQIVND (reference sequence). With 5 bases removed from V and 4 bases from J, the gap between germline ends came to 10 bases. The CDR3 length is 13 residues. CDR3 nucleotides: TGTGCCAGTAGTCCCACTGCGGCAGATACGCAGTATTTT. As protein: CASSPTAADTQYF.

The J gene is TRBJ1-6, the V gene TRBV28, with 7 bases identical to TRBD1. The junction had 15 bases not matched to a gene; V was cut back by 2 bases and J by 14 bases. Looked up from germline, CDR1 is MDHEN and CDR2 is SYDVKM. The CDR3 extends over 16 amino acids. Here the CDR3 DNA reads TGTGCCAGCAGTTTAGAAAGAACAGGGGATTTTGAGGCCCTCCACTTT. It translates to CASSLERTGDFEALHF.